What follows describes a single TCR beta chain. Sequenced by immunoSEQ multiplex PCR; TCRdb stores in-frame clones only, minus some. The repertoire includes roughly 110,000 clones, 80% to 95% of them detected once, and around 1.5% sits in the top ten. This sample is part of a study of T cell changes during pregnancy in multiple sclerosis. The length of the CDR3 is 15 residues. The germline V gene has CDR1 MNHEY and CDR2 SMNVEV (reference sequence). Trimming removed 2 bases from V and 4 bases from J, with 14 bases in between. This clonotype was obtained from a female donor with multiple sclerosis, enrolled in a pregnancy study. Here the sequenced sample was peripheral blood, taken after pregnancy. The gene calls are TRBV27 and TRBJ1-1; D not resolved. For the CDR3, the DNA is TGTGCCAGCAGTTTACACCCCGGCCCGGGCACTGAAGCTTTCTTT. Protein: CASSLHPGPGTEAFF.